A single sample is the source of the 18 T cell receptor beta chains below, sequenced in a study of T cell repertoires in cytomegalovirus infection. The antigens these receptors bind are not known. MiXCR, run by TCRdb on the reads, gives a single entry per CDR3 protein. The sample has roughly 68,000 distinct CDR3 sequences; 20% are singletons. Here the sequenced sample was CD8+ T cells from cultured PBMCs, taken from culture after CMV antigen stimulation. The receptors derive from a human donor in good health (CMV status not recorded). Some clones in this sample may be carry-over from other donors' samples.

The V call is TRBV29-1, the J call TRBJ1-2; D is unresolved. Trimming pared 2 bases from V and 7 bases from J, leaving 11 bases between. The CDR3 extends over 12 amino acids. From germline, CDR1 is SQVTM and CDR2 ANQGSEA. Here the CDR3 reads CSVERRLTGYTF. DNA for the CDR3: TGCAGCGTTGAACGGCGGCTGACTGGCTACACCTTC. Full variable domain (rest looked up from reference TRBV29-1 and TRBJ1-2): SAVISQKPSRDICQRGTSLTIQCQVDSQVTMMFWYRQQPGQSLTLIATANQGSEATYESGFVIDKFPISRPNLTFSTLTVSNMSPEDSSIYLCSVERRLTGYTFGSGTRLTVV.

V gene TRBV6-8 combines with J gene TRBJ2-7, with TRBD1 matching over 8 bases. There are 14 residues in the CDR3. Germline V gene data show CDR1 as MNHGY and CDR2 as SAAAGT. After removal of 6 bases from V and 1 base from J, the junction contained 5 bases not matched to a gene. The CDR3 DNA reads as TGTGCCAGCAGGCCTAGACAGGGGTCCTACGAGCAGTACTTC. It translates to CASRPRQGSYEQYF.

This clonotype occurred a few times. This chain joins TRBV28 and TRBJ2-7; 13 bases match TRBD2. CDR3 size: 16 residues. Germline V gene lookup returns CDR1 MDHEN and CDR2 SYDVKM. Trimming cost V 6 bases and J 5 bases; bases outside gene matches: 10. In DNA, the CDR3 is TGTGCCAGCAGCCTTTACCGGACTAGCGGGAGACACGAGCAGTACTTC. It specifies CASSLYRTSGRHEQYF.

V and J are TRBV6-2 or TRBV6-3 and TRBJ1-5; possibly TRBD1 for D (6 bases). The CDR3 has 17 amino acids. Germline values: CDR1 MNHEY, CDR2 SVGEGT. V shed 2 bases and J shed 0 bases, with 14 bases lying between them. In DNA, the CDR3 is TGTGCCAGCAGTTACCTACGGACAGACTATAGCAATCAGCCCCAGCATTTT. It encodes CASSYLRTDYSNQPQHF.

The chain has TRBV13 and TRBJ2-7; tentatively, D is TRBD2 (7 bases). V lost 0 bases to trimming and J lost 2 bases, with 11 bases between them. Germline loops: CDR1 PRHDT, CDR2 FYEKMQ (reference sequence). CDR3 length: 15 residues. CDR3 coding DNA: TGTGCCAGCAGCTTAGGTGTGGGGGGGCCCTACGAGCAGTACTTC. Amino acid sequence: CASSLGVGGPYEQYF.

This chain links TRBV25-1 with TRBJ1-4; D is possibly TRBD1 (6 bases). CDR3 length equals 16 residues. Germline CDR1 reads MGHDK; CDR2 reads SYGVNS. V lost 4 bases, J lost 8 bases, and 20 bases lay in between. The CDR3 DNA reads as TGTGCCAGCAGTGCCGGCGGGACACTCGGCAAGGAAAAACTGTTTTTT. It codes for CASSAGGTLGKEKLFF.

This clonotype came up a few times. This rearrangement joins TRBV19 to TRBJ1-4; possibly TRBD1 for D (5 bases). The germline V gene encodes CDR1 LNHDA and CDR2 SQIVND (reference sequence). The CDR3 loop spans 18 amino acids. Trimming removed 7 bases from V and 0 bases from J, with 21 bases in between. CDR3 DNA: TGTGCCAGTACCCCCGGGGACTCGAACATTGCAACTAATGAAAAACTGTTTTTT. Its protein is CASTPGDSNIATNEKLFF.

This rearrangement joins TRBV7-2 to TRBJ2-7, with D hard to call. The CDR3 is made up of 13 amino acids. Germline CDR1 and CDR2: SGHTA and FQGNSA. The V end was cut by 7 bases, the J end by 4 bases, with 14 bases between. CDR3 in DNA: TGTGCCAGCAAAGGCGGCCCCGCGTACGAGCAGTACTTC. Translation: CASKGGPAYEQYF.

This clonotype was found a few times. This chain links TRBV6-2 or TRBV6-3 with TRBJ2-1; 10 nucleotides match TRBD2. Germline V gene data show CDR1 as MNHEY and CDR2 as SVGEGT. Trimming cost V 4 bases and J 7 bases; bases outside gene matches: 4. This CDR3 comprises 14 residues. The CDR3 DNA follows: TGTGCCAGCAGTTCACTAGCGGGGCGTAATGAGCAGTTCTTC. This encodes CASSSLAGRNEQFF.

The table lists this clonotype with many counts. The chain's CDR3 is CASSLDYQGTMNTEAFF. In DNA form, the CDR3 reads TGTGCCAGCAGCTTAGATTACCAGGGCACTATGAACACTGAAGCTTTCTTT. The V gene is TRBV7-9, the J gene TRBJ1-1, with a tentative D call TRBD1 (5 bases). Germline CDR1 SEHNR, CDR2 FQNEAQ (reference sequence). The CDR3 is 17 residues long. The V end was cut by 1 base, the J end by 0 bases, with 15 bases between.

This chain uses TRBV7-2 with TRBJ2-1; 7 positions agree with TRBD1. The CDR3 extends over 16 amino acids. Unmatched junction bases numbered 17, after V lost 5 bases and J lost 10 bases. Germline CDR1 is SGHTA and CDR2 is FQGNSA. CDR3: CASSRITGATGMEQFF. CDR3 sequence (DNA): TGTGCCAGCAGCCGAATCACAGGGGCCACGGGAATGGAGCAGTTCTTC.

This clonotype was seen more than once but under ten times. This chain uses TRBV28 with TRBJ2-1, with D perhaps matching TRBD1 (5 bases). Germline V lookup: CDR1 MDHEN, CDR2 SYDVKM. This CDR3 is 15 amino acids long. Trimming took off 3 bases at V and 7 bases at J, with 16 bases between the two ends. The CDR3: CASSFPDRLGNEQFF. The CDR3 DNA is TGTGCCAGCAGTTTTCCTGACAGACTCGGGAATGAGCAGTTCTTC.

V and J are TRBV6-5 and TRBJ2-1; no clear D. The V gene's germline CDR1 is MNHEY and CDR2 SVGAGI. The CDR3 runs 13 residues. V lost 0 bases, J lost 7 bases, and 7 bases lay in between. The CDR3 bases are TGTGCCAGCAGTTACTCGAAAGTGAATGAGCAGTTCTTC. Translation: CASSYSKVNEQFF.

This chain uses TRBV6-2 or TRBV6-3 with TRBJ2-2; the D is unclear. V lost 0 bases to trimming and J lost 2 bases, with 7 bases between them. CDR3 length: 15 residues. Germline V CDR1 and CDR2: MNHEY, SVGEGT. The CDR3 spells CASSYSTENTGELFF. In nucleotides, the CDR3 is TGTGCCAGCAGTTACTCGACGGAAAACACCGGGGAGCTGTTTTTT.

V gene TRBV10-3 combines with J gene TRBJ2-7; possible D gene TRBD2, 5 bases. This CDR3 region has 17 residues. The germline V gene has CDR1 ENHRY and CDR2 SYGVKD. V lost 5 bases and J 2 bases, leaving 22 bases between the germline ends. The CDR3 DNA sequence: TGTGCCATCAGTTCCAACTTCGGGGTTTCGGGGACCTACGAGCAGTACTTC. It encodes CAISSNFGVSGTYEQYF.

This chain uses TRBV7-2 with TRBJ1-6; D not certain. This CDR3 region has 21 residues. V dropped 3 bases and J dropped 8 bases, with 32 bases sitting between them. CDR1 and CDR2 (germline): SGHTA, FQGNSA. CDR3: CASSFLLEVGVLEPSDSPLHF. The CDR3 nucleotides read TGTGCCAGCAGCTTTCTCCTAGAGGTCGGAGTTCTAGAGCCCAGCGATTCACCCCTCCACTTT.

The table lists this clonotype with a few counts. V and J are TRBV6-5 and TRBJ1-1; 7 bases fit TRBD1. The length of the CDR3 is 16 residues. The junction had 9 bases not matched to a gene; V was cut back by 5 bases and J by 0 bases. Germline V CDR1 and CDR2: MNHEY, SVGAGI. The CDR3 coding sequence is TGTGCCAGCAGTCCCGCAGGGGGGGGATTGAACACTGAAGCTTTCTTT. Amino acid sequence: CASSPAGGGLNTEAFF.

The V call is TRBV27, the J call TRBJ1-5; a weak D match, TRBD1 (5 bases). Germline CDR1 reads MNHEY; CDR2 reads SMNVEV (reference sequence). There are 17 residues in the CDR3. Deletions cut 7 bases from V and 0 bases from J, with 19 bases between. CDR3 sequence: CASTPLTDIYSNQPQHF. In DNA form, the CDR3 reads TGTGCCAGCACCCCTTTGACAGACATCTATAGCAATCAGCCCCAGCATTTT.